Listed below are T cell receptor beta chains from one sample, sequenced in a study of CD8+ T cells in alopecia areata. The assay was immunoSEQ multiplex PCR, and TCRdb's table has in-frame clones only and misses some. Here the sample spans roughly 60,000 clones, under 60% being singletons. Sequencing was performed on CD8+ T cells sorted from blood, taken at approximately week 37, from a patient treated with tofacitinib. These receptors all come from a human donor with alopecia areata. Each CDR3 is given with its conserved first and last residue. The D gene is left open where the match is weak. Clone size is given for some rows only: seen once, a few or many times, or a class if the clone is expanded.

clone size	V gene	J gene	D gene	CDR3 DNA	CDR3 protein
NA	TRBV29-1	TRBJ1-1	NA	TGCAGCGTACAGGGAGGGAACACTGAAGCTTTCTTT	CSVQGGNTEAFF
NA	TRBV5-1	TRBJ2-6	TRBD1	TGCGCCAGCAGCATGACAGGGATGTCTGGGGCCAACGTCCTGACTTTC	CASSMTGMSGANVLTF
few	TRBV11-1	TRBJ2-1	TRBD2	TGTGCCAGCAGCCATGGGACTAGCGGGAGGAGTCCACGCCCTGGTGAGCAGTTCTTC	CASSHGTSGRSPRPGEQFF
NA	TRBV7-8	TRBJ2-5	TRBD2	TGTGCCAGCAGCCCGTGGACTAGCGGGAGGGAGACCCAGTACTTC	CASSPWTSGRETQYF
NA	TRBV27	TRBJ2-7	NA	TGTGCCAGCAGTTTGTCGATGAGTGGCGAGCAGTACTTC	CASSLSMSGEQYF
NA	TRBV10-3	TRBJ1-5	TRBD1	TGTGCCACTAATGACTCGGGACAGCGGCAGCCCCAGCATTTT	CATNDSGQRQPQHF
few	TRBV7-6	TRBJ1-2	NA	TGTGCCAGCAGCTTATATGGTACCAACTATGGCTACACCTTC	CASSLYGTNYGYTF
NA	TRBV15	TRBJ1-5	NA	TGTGCCACCACGGGCCCAAATCAGCCCCAGCATTTT	CATTGPNQPQHF
once	TRBV27	TRBJ2-2	NA	TGTGCCAGCAGTTCGGTCGCCGGGGAGCTGTTTTTT	CASSSVAGELFF
NA	TRBV7-6	TRBJ2-7	NA	TGTGCCAGCAGCTTAACCGGGACGACCTACGAGCAGTACTTC	CASSLTGTTYEQYF
NA	TRBV9	TRBJ2-3	NA	TGTGCCAGCAGCGTAGAGAGCAGGCAAGATACGCAGTATTTT	CASSVESRQDTQYF
NA	TRBV5-6	TRBJ1-4	NA	TGTGCCAGCAGCTTGGGGGAAAAACTGTTTTTT	CASSLGEKLFF
NA	TRBV27	TRBJ2-2	TRBD1	TGTGCCAGCAGTATCGCCGGGACAGGGAGAACCGGGGAGCTGTTTTTT	CASSIAGTGRTGELFF
NA	TRBV7-9	TRBJ2-2	NA	TGTGCCAGCAGCTCCCTTCTCACCGGGAGTGCCGGGGAGCTGTTTTTT	CASSSLLTGSAGELFF
NA	TRBV11-2	TRBJ2-7	TRBD1	TGTGCCAGCAGCTTAGAGGCAGGGGGCTCCTACGAGCAGTACTTC	CASSLEAGGSYEQYF
few	TRBV29-1	TRBJ1-1	NA	TGCAGCGCCGGAGGGTACGAAGCTTTCTTT	CSAGGYEAFF
NA	TRBV29-1	TRBJ2-1	TRBD2	TGCAGCGTTGAAACCCCGGGGGGACTTCTTAATGAGCAGTTCTTC	CSVETPGGLLNEQFF
NA	TRBV19	TRBJ2-5	NA	TGTGCCACCGGTCTAGGAGCAGAGACCCAGTACTTC	CATGLGAETQYF
NA	TRBV19	TRBJ1-5	NA	TGTGCCAGTAGTAGTGAGGGCTGGCAGCCCCAGCATTTT	CASSSEGWQPQHF
NA	TRBV29-1	TRBJ1-1	NA	TGCAGCGTCGCCGTGGGGAACACTGAAGCTTTCTTT	CSVAVGNTEAFF
NA	TRBV29-1	TRBJ2-7	TRBD1	TGCAGCGCCACCGGGACAGGGTGGTACGAGCAGTACTTC	CSATGTGWYEQYF
NA	TRBV4-2	TRBJ2-5	TRBD2	TGTGCCAGCAGCCAGGGGGGGACTAGCGGGACGGAGACCCAGTACTTC	CASSQGGTSGTETQYF
few	TRBV27	TRBJ2-1	NA	TGTGCCAGCAAGGATCTCTCCTACAATGAGCAGTTCTTC	CASKDLSYNEQFF
NA	TRBV29-1	TRBJ1-1	NA	TGCAGCGTTGTCGGGGATGATAACTGTTTCGGCACCGAAGCTTTCTTT	CSVVGDDNCFGTEAFF
NA	TRBV27	TRBJ1-1	NA	TGTGCCAGCAGTTTATCGGTGAACACTGAAGCTTTCTTT	CASSLSVNTEAFF
NA	TRBV29-1	TRBJ1-1	NA	TGCAGCGTTTTGGACCTAACTGAAGCTTTCTTT	CSVLDLTEAFF
NA	TRBV30	TRBJ2-5	TRBD2	TGTGCCTGGACACTGAGACTAGCGGGACAGGAGACCCAGTACTTC	CAWTLRLAGQETQYF